This is a list of T cell receptor beta chains from one sample in a study of glioma-infiltrating T cells after dendritic cell vaccination. Only in-frame clones appear in the TCRdb table, and some are missing; sequencing was by immunoSEQ multiplex PCR. The table lists about 76,000 clones, about nine tenths of them singletons, with 2% to 2.5% in the top ten. Here the sequenced sample was blood, taken after dendritic cell vaccination. The receptors derive from a human donor with glioblastoma. The CDR3 runs from the conserved cysteine through the conserved F or W. The order of the fields is CDR3 DNA, CDR3 protein, D gene, J gene, clone size, V gene. D genes are given only for firm matches. Expanded clones get a size class; other rows say once, few or many, or leave the size out.

DNA: TGTGCCAGCAGCTTGACTAGCGAAAGTTCTACACCCAAAAACATTCAGTACTTC; CDR3: CASSLTSESSTPKNIQYF; D: TRBD2; J: TRBJ2-4; size: medium-sized; V: TRBV13
DNA: TGTGCCAGCTCACCGCTGGACAGCAAGAACACTGAAGCTTTCTTT; CDR3: CASSPLDSKNTEAFF; D: NA; J: TRBJ1-1; size: NA; V: TRBV18
DNA: TGTGCCAGTAGTATACTCGCGGGAGGGCCACACAATGAGCAGTTCTTC; CDR3: CASSILAGGPHNEQFF; D: TRBD2; J: TRBJ2-1; size: NA; V: TRBV19
DNA: TGTGCCAGCAGCTCGGGACTAGCGGGTAACTACGAGCAGTACTTC; CDR3: CASSSGLAGNYEQYF; D: TRBD2; J: TRBJ2-7; size: NA; V: TRBV11-3
DNA: TGCGCCAGCAGCCGGGGACAGGGGGCATCGGATGGCTACACCTTC; CDR3: CASSRGQGASDGYTF; D: TRBD1; J: TRBJ1-2; size: NA; V: TRBV5-1
DNA: TGTGCCAGCAGCTTGGCGGGAGTTCAAGAGACCCAGTACTTC; CDR3: CASSLAGVQETQYF; D: NA; J: TRBJ2-5; size: NA; V: TRBV5-6
DNA: TGCGCCAGCAGCCAGTTACTAGCGGGGGCCTACGAGCAGTACTTC; CDR3: CASSQLLAGAYEQYF; D: TRBD2; J: TRBJ2-7; size: NA; V: TRBV4-3
DNA: TGTGCCGCGACGGACAGGGGGCAGAACACTGAAGCTTTCTTT; CDR3: CAATDRGQNTEAFF; D: TRBD1; J: TRBJ1-1; size: NA; V: TRBV10-3
DNA: TGTGCCAGCAGCGCCCAGGGCGGGGCGGCCTACGAGCAGTACTTC; CDR3: CASSAQGGAAYEQYF; D: NA; J: TRBJ2-7; size: NA; V: TRBV9
DNA: TGTGCCAGCAGTTTATCAAATTCTAGGACTATAGAAATATATAATTCACCCCTCCACTTT; CDR3: CASSLSNSRTIEIYNSPLHF; D: NA; J: TRBJ1-6; size: NA; V: TRBV27
DNA: TGTGCCAGCAGCTCTCGGAGGAACGGGGAGACCCAGTACTTC; CDR3: CASSSRRNGETQYF; D: NA; J: TRBJ2-5; size: NA; V: TRBV7-2
DNA: TGTGCCAGTAGTAGAACAGGGTCAGATACGCAGTATTTT; CDR3: CASSRTGSDTQYF; D: NA; J: TRBJ2-3; size: NA; V: TRBV19
DNA: TGTGCCAGCAGCCCTAGCGGGACCCACTCCTACAATGAGCAGTTCTTC; CDR3: CASSPSGTHSYNEQFF; D: TRBD2; J: TRBJ2-1; size: few; V: TRBV5-6
DNA: TGTGCCAGTACCACCACAGGGTACACCGGGGAGCTGTTTTTT; CDR3: CASTTTGYTGELFF; D: NA; J: TRBJ2-2; size: NA; V: TRBV19
DNA: TGTGCCAGCAGTATCTCGGCAGGGCAATACAATGAGCAGTTCTTC; CDR3: CASSISAGQYNEQFF; D: NA; J: TRBJ2-1; size: once; V: TRBV6-1
DNA: TGTGCCAGCAGCTACTTCGGACAGGGAAACGAGCAGTACTTC; CDR3: CASSYFGQGNEQYF; D: TRBD1; J: TRBJ2-7; size: NA; V: TRBV7-9
DNA: TGTGCCAGCAGCTTACCCCGGTACAATGAGCAGTTCTTC; CDR3: CASSLPRYNEQFF; D: NA; J: TRBJ2-1; size: NA; V: TRBV7-2
DNA: TGTGCCAGCAGCGATGACAACAACTATGGCTACACCTTC; CDR3: CASSDDNNYGYTF; D: NA; J: TRBJ1-2; size: NA; V: TRBV7-9
DNA: TGTGCCAGCGGCCCGGGGGTTTGGGATGAGCAGTTCTTC; CDR3: CASGPGVWDEQFF; D: NA; J: TRBJ2-1; size: NA; V: TRBV18
DNA: TGTGCCAGCAGCCAAGTGGGGGGGACAGGGATCGCAGATACGCAGTATTTT; CDR3: CASSQVGGTGIADTQYF; D: TRBD1; J: TRBJ2-3; size: NA; V: TRBV14
DNA: TGTGCCAGTAGTATGATATCGGGGTCCGGGGAGCTGTTTTTT; CDR3: CASSMISGSGELFF; D: NA; J: TRBJ2-2; size: NA; V: TRBV19
DNA: TGTGCCAGCAGCCAAGAGGGAGGGGTCCCGCCTTACGAGCAGTACTTC; CDR3: CASSQEGGVPPYEQYF; D: TRBD2; J: TRBJ2-7; size: NA; V: TRBV4-2
DNA: TGTGCCAGCAGCCCAAATTCCTACGAGCAGTACTTC; CDR3: CASSPNSYEQYF; D: NA; J: TRBJ2-7; size: NA; V: TRBV7-3
DNA: TGCGCCAGCAGCCAAGCCCCGGGACAGGTTATCGGGGAGCTGTTTTTT; CDR3: CASSQAPGQVIGELFF; D: TRBD1; J: TRBJ2-2; size: NA; V: TRBV4-1
DNA: TGTGCCAGTAGTCCATACAGGGTTGGATCTGGGGCCAACGTCCTGACTTTC; CDR3: CASSPYRVGSGANVLTF; D: NA; J: TRBJ2-6; size: NA; V: TRBV19
DNA: TGTGCCAGCAGCCACTTTGACAGGGCCTACAATGAGCAGTTCTTC; CDR3: CASSHFDRAYNEQFF; D: TRBD1; J: TRBJ2-1; size: NA; V: TRBV7-2
DNA: TGTGCCAGCAGCGACCGGGACAGGCACACAGATACGCAGTATTTT; CDR3: CASSDRDRHTDTQYF; D: TRBD1; J: TRBJ2-3; size: NA; V: TRBV9
DNA: TGCGCCAGCCAGGAGGGGGCGGGGGGCTACAATGAGCAGTTCTTC; CDR3: CASQEGAGGYNEQFF; D: NA; J: TRBJ2-1; size: NA; V: TRBV5-1
DNA: TGTGCCAGCAGCTGGCAACAGGGGACTGAAGCTTTCTTT; CDR3: CASSWQQGTEAFF; D: TRBD1; J: TRBJ1-1; size: NA; V: TRBV11-2
DNA: TGTGCCACCGGGTTTTCCTACGAGCAGTACTTC; CDR3: CATGFSYEQYF; D: NA; J: TRBJ2-7; size: NA; V: TRBV19
DNA: TGCGCCAGCAGCCCCCTCGGACAGGGCGGCACCGGGGAGCTGTTTTTT; CDR3: CASSPLGQGGTGELFF; D: TRBD1; J: TRBJ2-2; size: NA; V: TRBV5-1
DNA: TGTGCCAGCAGCTTGATGGGGGGGCTAAGCACAGATACGCAGTATTTT; CDR3: CASSLMGGLSTDTQYF; D: NA; J: TRBJ2-3; size: NA; V: TRBV7-2
DNA: TGTGCCATCATTGGCAGTAACACTGAAGCTTTCTTT; CDR3: CAIIGSNTEAFF; D: NA; J: TRBJ1-1; size: NA; V: TRBV10-3
DNA: TGTGCCAGCAGGGAGACAGTGTACCAAGAGACCCAGTACTTC; CDR3: CASRETVYQETQYF; D: NA; J: TRBJ2-5; size: NA; V: TRBV2
DNA: TGTGCCAGCAGGCCCTCCGGGGGCGAGCAGTACTTC; CDR3: CASRPSGGEQYF; D: NA; J: TRBJ2-7; size: NA; V: TRBV2
DNA: TGTGCCAGCAGTGAAGGGAGTGTTAGCAATCAGCCCCAGCATTTT; CDR3: CASSEGSVSNQPQHF; D: NA; J: TRBJ1-5; size: few; V: TRBV6-1
DNA: TGTGCCAGCAGCTCAATGGACAAGAACACTGAAGCTTTCTTT; CDR3: CASSSMDKNTEAFF; D: NA; J: TRBJ1-1; size: NA; V: TRBV11-2
DNA: TGTGCCACCAGCGCCTTCGACAGGGCATCGGGGCAGCCCCAGCATTTT; CDR3: CATSAFDRASGQPQHF; D: TRBD1; J: TRBJ1-5; size: NA; V: TRBV15
DNA: TGTGCCAGCACCTCGGGACAGCCTCATTCCTACGAGCAGTACTTC; CDR3: CASTSGQPHSYEQYF; D: TRBD1; J: TRBJ2-7; size: NA; V: TRBV6-6
DNA: TGTGCTAGTGGTTTGACCCTGACAGGGGCGTGGACTGAAGCTTTCTTT; CDR3: CASGLTLTGAWTEAFF; D: TRBD1; J: TRBJ1-1; size: NA; V: TRBV12-5
DNA: TGTGCCAGCAGCTGGGGACTAGCGGGAGAGCAGCTAGGCTACGAGCAGTACTTC; CDR3: CASSWGLAGEQLGYEQYF; D: TRBD2; J: TRBJ2-7; size: NA; V: TRBV11-2
DNA: TGTGCCAGCAGCCCCCTCGGACAGGGGTATGGCTACACCTTC; CDR3: CASSPLGQGYGYTF; D: TRBD1; J: TRBJ1-2; size: NA; V: TRBV5-5